A selection of T cell receptor beta chains follows, all from one sample in a study of cytomegalovirus exposure and HLA in healthy donors. TCRdb keeps only in-frame clones here, not all; method: immunoSEQ multiplex PCR. The sample has roughly 200,000 clones; roughly 90% are singletons. The sequenced sample was PBMCs. These receptors came from a woman aged 25 to 45 in good health and CMV-seronegative. Each CDR3 is given with its conserved first and last residue. A D gene is named only where the DNA matches it firmly. The size entry is marked missing in some rows and otherwise reads once, few, many or a size class.

cdr3_aa | cdr3_nt | j_call | d_call | v_call | clone_size
CASSLDAGGITGELFF | TGTGCCAGCAGCTTGGATGCAGGGGGTATCACCGGGGAGCTGTTTTTT | TRBJ2-2 | TRBD1 | TRBV5-4 | once
CATSRDIVSTGNEQFF | TGTGCCACCAGCAGAGATATTGTTTCCACGGGCAATGAGCAGTTCTTC | TRBJ2-1 | - | TRBV15 | -
CASSQKLILAGGPNTGELFF | TGTGCCAGCAGCCAAAAGCTTATCCTAGCGGGAGGACCGAACACCGGGGAGCTGTTTTTT | TRBJ2-2 | TRBD2 | TRBV4-2 | -
CASSSTGGNYNEQFF | TGCGCCAGCAGCTCGACAGGGGGCAACTACAATGAGCAGTTCTTC | TRBJ2-1 | TRBD1 | TRBV5-1 | -
CASSRTGTQEAKNIQYF | TGTGCCAGCAGCCGGACCGGGACACAGGAAGCCAAAAACATTCAGTACTTC | TRBJ2-4 | - | TRBV5-6 | -
CASSLEGSTDRGFF | TGTGCCAGCAGCTTAGAAGGGAGCACTGATCGGGGGTTCTTT | TRBJ1-1 | - | TRBV13 | -
CASSLISGQETQYF | TGTGCCAGCAGCTTAATCTCAGGGCAAGAGACCCAGTACTTC | TRBJ2-5 | - | TRBV5-6 | -
CASSRLAGAGNEQFF | TGTGCCAGCAGTCGACTAGCGGGGGCCGGCAATGAGCAGTTCTTC | TRBJ2-1 | TRBD2 | TRBV2 | -
CASSPAPPGNHYEQYF | TGTGCCAGCAGCCCCGCCCCCCCCGGGAACCACTACGAGCAGTACTTC | TRBJ2-7 | - | TRBV28 | -
CASSLQGNTEAFF | TGCGCCAGCAGCCTACAGGGTAACACTGAAGCTTTCTTT | TRBJ1-1 | - | TRBV5-1 | -
CSSSLEGTKIYEQYF | TGCTCCAGCAGCTTGGAAGGGACTAAAATCTACGAGCAGTACTTC | TRBJ2-7 | TRBD2 | TRBV5-1 | -
CASSSDRRETQYF | TGTGCCAGCAGTTCGGACAGAAGAGAGACCCAGTACTTC | TRBJ2-5 | - | TRBV6-1 | -
CASSYTNRAFNYGYTF | TGTGCCAGCAGTTACACGAACAGGGCCTTTAACTATGGCTACACCTTC | TRBJ1-2 | - | TRBV6-5 | -
CASSFGGGGYEQYF | TGTGCCAGCAGTTTTGGTGGAGGAGGCTACGAGCAGTACTTC | TRBJ2-7 | - | TRBV27 | -
CASRGQGTYGYTF | TGTGCCAGCAGAGGACAGGGGACCTATGGCTACACCTTC | TRBJ1-2 | TRBD1 | TRBV9 | -
CASSEGSVTDTQYF | TGTGCCAGCAGTGAAGGTTCTGTCACAGATACGCAGTATTTT | TRBJ2-3 | - | TRBV6-1 | -
CASSWGRDGTDTQYF | TGCGCCAGCAGCTGGGGCAGGGATGGAACAGATACGCAGTATTTT | TRBJ2-3 | - | TRBV5-1 | -
CASSNGGVSYNSPLHF | TGTGCCAGCTCTAATGGGGGGGTCTCCTATAATTCACCCCTCCACTTT | TRBJ1-6 | - | TRBV27 | -
CASSLGVGGAEAFF | TGTGCCAGCAGCTTAGGCGTGGGGGGTGCTGAAGCTTTCTTT | TRBJ1-1 | - | TRBV13 | -
CASSFGMGLGETQYF | TGTGCCAGCAGTTTTGGTATGGGGCTGGGGGAGACCCAGTACTTC | TRBJ2-5 | - | TRBV6-1 | -
CSAIVPREAFF | TGCAGTGCTATAGTCCCGCGAGAAGCTTTCTTT | TRBJ1-1 | - | TRBV20-1 | few
CASSTTAARYEQYF | TGTGCCAGCAGCACTACGGCAGCCAGATACGAGCAGTACTTC | TRBJ2-7 | - | TRBV7-9 | -
CASSQDLSGYEQFF | TGTGCCAGCAGCCAAGATCTCAGCGGTTATGAGCAGTTCTTC | TRBJ2-1 | - | TRBV14 | -
CASSFGGTRSTDTQYF | TGTGCCAGCAGCTTTGGTGGGACTAGATCCACAGATACGCAGTATTTT | TRBJ2-3 | TRBD2 | TRBV5-4 | -
CASSLGTSGRALADTQYF | TGTGCCAGCAGCCTCGGGACTAGCGGGAGGGCCTTGGCAGATACGCAGTATTTT | TRBJ2-3 | TRBD2 | TRBV7-8 | -
CATIDRGGTEAFF | TGTGCCACCATAGACAGGGGAGGGACTGAAGCTTTCTTT | TRBJ1-1 | TRBD1 | TRBV19 | -
CASSLFRGTPMGTGELFF | TGTGCCAGCAGCTTGTTCAGGGGAACACCCATGGGGACCGGGGAGCTGTTTTTT | TRBJ2-2 | - | TRBV5-6 | -
CASGGQPYEQYF | TGTGCCTCCGGGGGGCAGCCCTACGAGCAGTACTTC | TRBJ2-7 | - | TRBV28 | -
CASSSGQGLVNTEAFF | TGCGCCAGCAGCTCAGGACAGGGGCTTGTGAACACTGAAGCTTTCTTT | TRBJ1-1 | TRBD1 | TRBV5-1 | -
CASSFGQYTGELFF | TGTGCCAGCAGTTTCGGACAGTACACCGGGGAGCTGTTTTTT | TRBJ2-2 | - | TRBV27 | -
CASSLARTGTEKLFF | TGTGCCAGCAGCTTGGCCCGGACAGGGACCGAAAAACTGTTTTTT | TRBJ1-4 | TRBD1 | TRBV5-6 | -
CASSRNYRSYNEQFF | TGTGCCAGCAGCCGCAACTACCGCTCCTACAATGAGCAGTTCTTC | TRBJ2-1 | - | TRBV11-2 | -
CASSARTGIGELFF | TGTGCCAGCAGCGCGCGGACAGGGATCGGGGAGCTGTTTTTT | TRBJ2-2 | TRBD1 | TRBV11-2 | -
CASSRDSYEQYF | TGTGCCAGCTCACGAGACTCCTACGAGCAGTACTTC | TRBJ2-7 | - | TRBV18 | -
CASSTGLAGNTGELFF | TGTGCCAGCAGCACTGGACTAGCGGGGAACACCGGGGAGCTGTTTTTT | TRBJ2-2 | TRBD2 | TRBV7-9 | once
CASSPGQPYEQYF | TGTGCCAGTTCCCCGGGACAACCATACGAGCAGTACTTC | TRBJ2-7 | - | TRBV6-6 | -
CATSRERPGVSSYEQYF | TGTGCCACCAGCAGAGAAAGGCCAGGGGTGAGCTCCTACGAGCAGTACTTC | TRBJ2-7 | - | TRBV15 | once
CASSFDGTGHWGEQYF | TGTGCCAGCAGTTTCGACGGGACAGGGCATTGGGGCGAGCAGTACTTC | TRBJ2-7 | TRBD1 | TRBV28 | -
CASSQWAGTSGAEQFF | TGCGCCAGCAGCCAGTGGGCCGGGACTAGCGGTGCTGAGCAGTTCTTC | TRBJ2-1 | TRBD2 | TRBV4-1 | few
CASTPFGGYTF | TGTGCCAGCACCCCTTTCGGGGGCTACACCTTC | TRBJ1-2 | - | TRBV2 | few
CASSLLQGGYNEQFF | TGTGCCAGCAGCTTGCTCCAGGGGGGATACAATGAGCAGTTCTTC | TRBJ2-1 | - | TRBV5-6 | -
CASSEVWAGGLEQYF | TGTGCCAGCAGTGAAGTATGGGCAGGGGGCCTCGAGCAGTACTTC | TRBJ2-7 | TRBD1 | TRBV6-1 | -
CASSFGGNTEAFF | TGTGCCAGCAGCTTCGGGGGGAACACTGAAGCTTTCTTT | TRBJ1-1 | - | TRBV7-3 | -
CAISEGPAGRSTDTQYF | TGTGCCATCAGTGAGGGGCCCGCGGGGCGAAGCACAGATACGCAGTATTTT | TRBJ2-3 | - | TRBV10-3 | -
CASSLGQLQETQYF | TGTGCCAGCAGCCTGGGACAGCTCCAAGAGACCCAGTACTTC | TRBJ2-5 | TRBD1 | TRBV14 | few
CATSTPANYGYTF | TGTGCCACCTCGACTCCTGCCAACTATGGCTACACCTTC | TRBJ1-2 | - | TRBV28 | -
CASSPSGGLVQQYF | TGTGCCAGCAGCCCAAGCGGGGGGCTGGTCCAGCAGTACTTC | TRBJ2-7 | TRBD2 | TRBV5-5 | few
CASSTGVVTGELFF | TGTGCCAGCAGCACAGGGGTTGTTACCGGGGAGCTGTTTTTT | TRBJ2-2 | TRBD1 | TRBV11-2 | few
CASSTQGEVSGANVLTF | TGTGCCAGCAGTACACAGGGGGAGGTCTCTGGGGCCAACGTCCTGACTTTC | TRBJ2-6 | TRBD1 | TRBV28 | -
CASSFGGAGNYEQYF | TGTGCCAGCAGTTTCGGGGGAGCGGGGAACTACGAGCAGTACTTC | TRBJ2-7 | TRBD2 | TRBV27 | few
CASSSLGEGVYGYTF | TGTGCCAGCAGCTCCTTAGGGGAGGGAGTCTATGGCTACACCTTC | TRBJ1-2 | - | TRBV7-8 | -
CASSSDWEGGTQYF | TGTGCCAGCAGTTCCGACTGGGAAGGGGGGACCCAGTACTTC | TRBJ2-5 | - | TRBV2 | -
CASSEGAGGGGANVLTF | TGTGCCAGCAGTGAAGGGGCAGGGGGCGGTGGGGCCAACGTCCTGACTTTC | TRBJ2-6 | TRBD1 | TRBV6-1 | few
CASSPPSAGTSTDTQYF | TGTGCCAGCAGCCCCCCCTCCGCAGGGACTAGCACAGATACGCAGTATTTT | TRBJ2-3 | - | TRBV11-1 | -
CASSAGTGRGRNQPQHF | TGTGCCAGTAGTGCCGGGACAGGGAGAGGACGCAATCAGCCCCAGCATTTT | TRBJ1-5 | TRBD1 | TRBV19 | -
CASSFVTGGDTGELFF | TGCGCCAGCAGCTTCGTAACAGGGGGGGACACCGGGGAGCTGTTTTTT | TRBJ2-2 | - | TRBV5-1 | -
CASSETASGANEQFF | TGTGCCAGCAGTGAAACCGCTAGTGGCGCCAATGAGCAGTTCTTC | TRBJ2-1 | - | TRBV6-1 | -
CASSVTGAYEQYF | TGTGCCAGTAGTGTGACGGGGGCCTACGAGCAGTACTTC | TRBJ2-7 | - | TRBV19 | -
CASSEEVGGTYEQYF | TGTGCCAGCAGTGAAGAGGTCGGAGGGACCTACGAGCAGTACTTC | TRBJ2-7 | - | TRBV2 | -
CASTFLGLALETQYF | TGTGCCAGCACTTTCCTCGGTCTAGCGCTGGAGACCCAGTACTTC | TRBJ2-5 | - | TRBV2 | once